These 5 T cell receptor beta chains were sequenced from one sample in a study of cytomegalovirus exposure and HLA in healthy donors. Primers for the PCR totalled 60 Vbeta and 13 Jbeta. The method was immunoSEQ multiplex PCR; TCRdb's version includes in-frame clones alone and lacks a portion of them. The sample includes 150,000 or so clones, 83% seen only once; the top ten take over 4%. The sequencing sample was made of PBMCs. The source of these receptors is a man in his fifties or sixties in good health and CMV-seropositive.

CDR3 residues: CAISDRNQETQYF. In nucleotides, the CDR3 is TGTGCCATCAGTGACAGGAACCAAGAGACCCAGTACTTC. The chain recombines TRBV10-3 with TRBJ2-5; D gene unclear. V was shortened by 3 bases and J by 0 bases, with 5 bases between the two germline ends. In germline, CDR1 is ENHRY, CDR2 SYGVKD. The CDR3 spans 13 residues.

The rearrangement uses TRBV6-5 and TRBJ1-6; D uncertain. The germline V gene encodes CDR1 MNHEY and CDR2 SVGAGI. V was cut by 0 bases and J by 8 bases, with 11 bases left in between. The CDR3 extends over 15 amino acids. The CDR3 region is CASSYSYGVDSPLHF. In nucleotides, the CDR3 is TGTGCCAGCAGTTACTCGTACGGGGTTGATTCACCCCTCCACTTT.

The chain combines TRBV15 with TRBJ2-1; 9 bases line up with TRBD2. Germline V gives CDR1 LNHNV, CDR2 YYDKDF (reference sequence). The CDR3 length is 22 residues. The ends lost 1 base at V and 6 bases at J; junction bases unmatched: 25. CDR3 in amino acids: CATSRVWGTTSGRPGGSNEQFF. The CDR3 DNA is TGTGCCACCAGCAGAGTGTGGGGAACGACTAGCGGTAGACCCGGGGGGTCCAATGAGCAGTTCTTC.

This clone showed up just a few times. The chain combines TRBV28 with TRBJ2-5, with D tentatively TRBD2 (7 bases). This CDR3 has 15 residues. CDR1 MDHEN and CDR2 SYDVKM come from the germline V gene. Deletions cut 3 bases from V and 6 bases from J, with 17 bases between. The CDR3 protein is CASSFPQGGIQTQYF. CDR3 nucleotide sequence: TGTGCCAGCAGTTTCCCACAGGGAGGGATACAGACCCAGTACTTC.

This clone occurred a few times. The V gene is TRBV28, the J gene TRBJ1-6; D is perhaps TRBD1 (6 bases). The V and J ends lost 5 bases and 9 bases respectively, with 11 bases between them. Germline V lookup: CDR1 MDHEN, CDR2 SYDVKM. The CDR3 extends over 13 amino acids. The CDR3 coding sequence is TGTGCCAGCAGTCCCGGACAGCCTTCACCCCTCCACTTT. Protein product: CASSPGQPSPLHF.